This TCR beta chain emerged from a study of blood T cells in healthy people across ages. Study-wide results and limits: Significant beta diversity loss was already apparent by age around 40, declining roughly linearly.

Germline-derived CDR1 and CDR2 are DFQATT and SNEGSKA (reference sequence). This CDR3 region has 17 residues. A second 7 to 11 cycle PCR used barcoded and J-beta primers. Tags on each cDNA molecule came from a template-switch adaptor with 12 random nucleotides. TCRdb re-derived calls from the 5' RACE reads in MiXCR, one entry per CDR3 protein. Here the sample spans roughly 2 million distinct CDR3 sequences, roughly 49% being singletons. Concerning this clonotype: Antigen unknown.

Isolated PBMCs totaled at least 6.5 million in each sample. The rearrangement links TRBV20-1 to TRBJ2-7, with 7 bases lining up with TRBD2. The J call may not be correct, given that the DNA end is closer to TRBJ2-5. The source is a woman between 40 and 55 years old in good health. What was sequenced was blood. In DNA, the CDR3 is TGCAGTGCTAGAGATCGGGTCTCTGCGGGGGTCTGGGAGACCCAGTACTTC. This sequence encodes CSARDRVSAGVWETQYF.